This T cell receptor beta chain originates from a study of metastatic and nonmetastatic thyroid tumors. Study details: Comparative analysis of repertoires was undertaken across blood and tumor or nodule tissue obtained from malignant and benign thyroid patients.

There are a few counts of this clone. Its antigen remains unidentified. The junction shows a germline mismatch at one end, possibly a read error. Authors' methods: Construction of a distant-metastasis classifier for papillary thyroid cancer relied on CDR3 differences across clinicopathological groups. Via MiXCR, TCRdb re-called the PCR reads. TCRdb, rather than the study authors, made the V and J calls. Among approximately 20,000 clones listed, 10% to 15% were seen once. The entire patient cohort was treatment-naive prior to thyroid surgery. Study conclusions and caveats: Reportedly, malignant thyroid tumors had significantly higher TCR beta diversity than benign nodules, in blood and tumor.

Germline loops: CDR1 MDHEN, CDR2 SYDVKM. The CDR3 consists of 12 residues. The clonotype comes from a female donor with papillary thyroid cancer or a benign thyroid nodule (not recorded which). Some clones in this sample may be carry-over from other donors' samples. The material sequenced was blood. V usage is TRBV28 and J usage is TRBJ2-7, with D perhaps matching TRBD1 (5 bases). The CDR3 coding sequence is TGTGCCATCAGTCCCCCCGGCAGGGATCAGTACTTC. Residues: CAISPPGRDQYF.